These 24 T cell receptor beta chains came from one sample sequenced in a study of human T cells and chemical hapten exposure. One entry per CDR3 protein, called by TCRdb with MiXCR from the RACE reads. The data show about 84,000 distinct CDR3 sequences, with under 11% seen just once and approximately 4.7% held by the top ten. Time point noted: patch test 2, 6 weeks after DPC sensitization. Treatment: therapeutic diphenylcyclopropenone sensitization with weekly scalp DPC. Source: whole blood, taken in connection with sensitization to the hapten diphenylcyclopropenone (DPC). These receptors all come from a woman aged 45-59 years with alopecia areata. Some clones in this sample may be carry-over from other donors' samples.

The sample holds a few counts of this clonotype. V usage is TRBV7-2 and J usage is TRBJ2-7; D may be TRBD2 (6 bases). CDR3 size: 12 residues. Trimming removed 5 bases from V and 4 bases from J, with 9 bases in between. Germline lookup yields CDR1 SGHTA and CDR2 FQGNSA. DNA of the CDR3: TGTGCCAGCAGCCCCGGGAGATACGAGCAGTACTTC. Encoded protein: CASSPGRYEQYF.

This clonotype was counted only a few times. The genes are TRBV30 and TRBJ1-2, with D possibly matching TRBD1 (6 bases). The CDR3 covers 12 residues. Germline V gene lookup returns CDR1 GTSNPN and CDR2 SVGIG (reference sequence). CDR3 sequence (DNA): TGTGGAGGGCCTAGGGGGGACTATGGCTACACCTTC. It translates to CGGPRGDYGYTF.

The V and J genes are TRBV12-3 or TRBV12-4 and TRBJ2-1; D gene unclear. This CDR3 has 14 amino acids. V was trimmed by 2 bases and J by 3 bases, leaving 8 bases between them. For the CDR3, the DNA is TGTGCCAGCAGTTTAAGTAGAAACTACAATGAGCAGTTCTTC. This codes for CASSLSRNYNEQFF.

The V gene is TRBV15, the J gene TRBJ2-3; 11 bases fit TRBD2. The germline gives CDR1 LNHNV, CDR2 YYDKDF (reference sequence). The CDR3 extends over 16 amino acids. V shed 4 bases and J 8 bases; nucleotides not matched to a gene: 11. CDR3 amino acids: CATSTTGTSGSRTQYF. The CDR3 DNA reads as TGTGCCACCAGCACAACCGGGACTAGCGGCTCACGTACGCAGTATTTT.

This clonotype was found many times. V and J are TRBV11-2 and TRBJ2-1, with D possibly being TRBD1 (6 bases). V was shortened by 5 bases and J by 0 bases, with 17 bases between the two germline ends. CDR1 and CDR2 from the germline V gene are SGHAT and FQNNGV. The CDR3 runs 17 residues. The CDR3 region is CASSRGGKAGSYNEQFF. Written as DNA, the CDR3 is TGTGCCAGCAGCAGAGGGGGTAAGGCGGGCTCCTACAATGAGCAGTTCTTC.

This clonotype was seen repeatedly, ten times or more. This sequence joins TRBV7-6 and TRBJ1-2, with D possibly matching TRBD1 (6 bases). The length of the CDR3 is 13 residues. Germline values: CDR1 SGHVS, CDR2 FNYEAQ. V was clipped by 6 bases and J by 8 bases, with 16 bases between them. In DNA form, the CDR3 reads TGTGCCAGCAGTACAGCGGGGGGCAGCGGCTACACCTTC. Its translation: CASSTAGGSGYTF.

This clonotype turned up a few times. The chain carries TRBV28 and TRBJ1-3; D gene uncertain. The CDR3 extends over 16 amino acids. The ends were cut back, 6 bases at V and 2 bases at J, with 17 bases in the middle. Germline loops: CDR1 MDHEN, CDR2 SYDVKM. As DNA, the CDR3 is TGTGCCAGCAGCGTGGGCGGCGGGAGCACTGGAAACACCATATATTTT. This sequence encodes CASSVGGGSTGNTIYF.

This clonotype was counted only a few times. Here the CDR3 DNA reads TGTGCCACCAGCAGAGATTTGTGGGGGGAGGTCCACAATGAGCAGTTCTTC. This gives the protein CATSRDLWGEVHNEQFF. This chain joins TRBV15 and TRBJ2-1; D is perhaps TRBD2 (6 bases). Germline CDR1 and CDR2: LNHNV and YYDKDF (reference sequence). CDR3 length equals 17 residues. V lost 0 bases, J lost 5 bases, and 17 bases lay in between.

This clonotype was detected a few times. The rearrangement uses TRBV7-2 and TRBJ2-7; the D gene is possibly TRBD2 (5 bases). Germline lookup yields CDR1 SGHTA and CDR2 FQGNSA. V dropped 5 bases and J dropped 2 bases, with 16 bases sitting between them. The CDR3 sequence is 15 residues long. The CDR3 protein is CASSPGWRATYEQYF. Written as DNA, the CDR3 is TGTGCCAGCAGCCCCGGGTGGCGGGCCACCTACGAGCAGTACTTC.

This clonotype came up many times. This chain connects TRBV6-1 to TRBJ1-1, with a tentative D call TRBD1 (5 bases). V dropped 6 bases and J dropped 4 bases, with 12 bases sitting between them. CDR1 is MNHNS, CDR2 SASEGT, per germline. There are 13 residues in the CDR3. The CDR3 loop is CASRRGRATEAFF. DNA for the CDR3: TGTGCCAGCAGGAGGGGCAGGGCCACTGAAGCTTTCTTT.

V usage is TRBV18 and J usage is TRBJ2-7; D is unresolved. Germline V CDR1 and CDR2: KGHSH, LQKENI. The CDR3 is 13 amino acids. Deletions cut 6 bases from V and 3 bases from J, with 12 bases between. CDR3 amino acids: CASSSHPFYEQYF. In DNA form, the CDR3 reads TGTGCCAGCTCGTCCCACCCATTCTACGAGCAGTACTTC.

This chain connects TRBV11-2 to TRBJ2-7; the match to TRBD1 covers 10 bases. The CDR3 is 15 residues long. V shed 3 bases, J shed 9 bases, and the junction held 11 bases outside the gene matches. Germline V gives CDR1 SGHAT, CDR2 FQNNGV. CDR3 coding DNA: TGTGCCAGCAGCTTGACCCTGGGGACAGGGGAATGGCAGTACTTC. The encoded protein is CASSLTLGTGEWQYF. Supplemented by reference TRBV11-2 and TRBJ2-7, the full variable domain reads EAGVAQSPRYKIIEKRQSVAFWCNPISGHATLYWYQQILGQGPKLLIQFQNNGVVDDSQLPKDRFSAERLKGVDSTLKIQPAKLEDSAVYLCASSLTLGTGEWQYFGPGTRLTVT.

CDR3 region: CASSKGRVNTGELFF. The CDR3 DNA reads as TGTGCCAGTAGTAAGGGACGGGTTAACACCGGGGAGCTGTTTTTT. The chain carries TRBV19 and TRBJ2-2; the D gene could be TRBD1 or TRBD2 (5 bases each). Trimming left V 4 bases short and J 2 bases short, with 11 bases between. Germline V gene lookup returns CDR1 LNHDA and CDR2 SQIVND (reference sequence). The CDR3 has 15 residues. Complete variable domain (other parts from reference TRBV19 and TRBJ2-2): DGGITQSPKYLFRKEGQNVTLSCEQNLNHDAMYWYRQDPGQGLRLIYYSQIVNDFQKGDIAEGYSVSREKKESFPLTVTSAQKNPTAFYLCASSKGRVNTGELFFGEGSRLTVL.

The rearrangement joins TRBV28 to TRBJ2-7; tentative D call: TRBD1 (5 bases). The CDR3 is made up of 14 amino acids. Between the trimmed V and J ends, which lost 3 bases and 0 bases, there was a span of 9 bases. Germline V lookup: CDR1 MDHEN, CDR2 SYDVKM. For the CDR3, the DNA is TGTGCCAGCAGTTTTAGGCAGGGCTCCTACGAGCAGTACTTC. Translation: CASSFRQGSYEQYF.

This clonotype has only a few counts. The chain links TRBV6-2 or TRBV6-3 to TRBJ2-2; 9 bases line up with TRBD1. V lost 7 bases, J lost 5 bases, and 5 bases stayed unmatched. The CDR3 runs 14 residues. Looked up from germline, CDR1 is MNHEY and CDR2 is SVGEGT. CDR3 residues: CASKGTGRTGELFF. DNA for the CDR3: TGTGCCAGCAAGGGGACAGGGAGGACCGGGGAGCTGTTTTTT.

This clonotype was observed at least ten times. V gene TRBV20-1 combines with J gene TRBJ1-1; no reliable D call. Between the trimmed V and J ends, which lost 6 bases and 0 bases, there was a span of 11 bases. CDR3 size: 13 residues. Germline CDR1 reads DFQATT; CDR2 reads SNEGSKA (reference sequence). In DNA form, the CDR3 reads TGCAGTGCAAGAAGATATGTGAACACTGAAGCTTTCTTT. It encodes CSARRYVNTEAFF.

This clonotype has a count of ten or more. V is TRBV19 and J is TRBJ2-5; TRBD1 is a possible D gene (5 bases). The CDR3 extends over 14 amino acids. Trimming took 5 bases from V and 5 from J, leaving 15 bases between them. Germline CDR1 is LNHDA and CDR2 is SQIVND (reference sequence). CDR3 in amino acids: CASSPRVTGETQYF. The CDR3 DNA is TGTGCCAGTAGTCCCAGGGTCACCGGGGAGACCCAGTACTTC. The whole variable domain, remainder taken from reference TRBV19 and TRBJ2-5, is DGGITQSPKYLFRKEGQNVTLSCEQNLNHDAMYWYRQDPGQGLRLIYYSQIVNDFQKGDIAEGYSVSREKKESFPLTVTSAQKNPTAFYLCASSPRVTGETQYFGPGTRLLVL.

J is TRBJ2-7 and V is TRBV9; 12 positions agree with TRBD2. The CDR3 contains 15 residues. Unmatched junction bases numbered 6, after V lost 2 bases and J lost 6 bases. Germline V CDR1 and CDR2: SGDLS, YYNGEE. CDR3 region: CASSVDGLAGSEQYF. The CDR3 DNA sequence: TGTGCCAGCAGCGTTGACGGACTAGCGGGATCCGAGCAGTACTTC.

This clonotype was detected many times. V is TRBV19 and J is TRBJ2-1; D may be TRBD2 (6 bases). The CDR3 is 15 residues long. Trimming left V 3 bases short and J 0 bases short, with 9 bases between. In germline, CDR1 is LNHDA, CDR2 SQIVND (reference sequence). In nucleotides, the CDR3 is TGTGCCAGTAGTATCGACGGGAGCTCCTACAATGAGCAGTTCTTC. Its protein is CASSIDGSSYNEQFF. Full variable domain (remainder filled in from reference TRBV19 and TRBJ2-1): DGGITQSPKYLFRKEGQNVTLSCEQNLNHDAMYWYRQDPGQGLRLIYYSQIVNDFQKGDIAEGYSVSREKKESFPLTVTSAQKNPTAFYLCASSIDGSSYNEQFFGPGTRLTVL.

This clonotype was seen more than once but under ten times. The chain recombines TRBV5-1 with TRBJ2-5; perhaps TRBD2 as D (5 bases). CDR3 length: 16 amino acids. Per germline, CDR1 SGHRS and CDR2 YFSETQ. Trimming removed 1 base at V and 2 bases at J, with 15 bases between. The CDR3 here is CASSLRSRGGQETQYF. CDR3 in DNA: TGCGCCAGCAGCTTGCGAAGTAGAGGAGGTCAAGAGACCCAGTACTTC.

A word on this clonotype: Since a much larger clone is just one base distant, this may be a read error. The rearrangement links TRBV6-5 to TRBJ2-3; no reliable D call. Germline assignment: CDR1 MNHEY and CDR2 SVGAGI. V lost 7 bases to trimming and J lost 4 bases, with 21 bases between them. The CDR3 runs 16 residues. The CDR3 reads CASNRSGGGEADTQYF. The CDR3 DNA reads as TGTGCCAGCAACCGGAGTGGTGGCGGTGAGGCAGATACGCAGTATTTT.

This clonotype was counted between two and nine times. CDR3: CASSRGTSGAYNEQFF. DNA for the CDR3: TGCGCCAGCAGCCGTGGGACTAGCGGGGCCTACAATGAGCAGTTCTTC. The chain joins TRBV4-3 to TRBJ2-1; TRBD2 matches 13 bases. CDR1 is LGHNA, CDR2 YSLEER, per germline. With V trimmed by 4 bases and J by 2 bases, 2 bases remained unmatched. CDR3 length equals 16 residues.

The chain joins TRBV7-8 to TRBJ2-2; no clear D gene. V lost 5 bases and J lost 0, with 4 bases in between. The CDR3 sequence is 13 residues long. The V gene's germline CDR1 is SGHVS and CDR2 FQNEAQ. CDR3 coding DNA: TGTGCCAGCAGCGGGGCGAACACCGGGGAGCTGTTTTTT. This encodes CASSGANTGELFF. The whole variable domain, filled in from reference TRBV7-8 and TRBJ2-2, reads GAGVSQSPRYKVAKRGQDVALRCDPISGHVSLFWYQQALGQGPEFLTYFQNEAQLDKSGLPSDRFFAERPEGSVSTLKIQRTQQEDSAVYLCASSGANTGELFFGEGSRLTVL.

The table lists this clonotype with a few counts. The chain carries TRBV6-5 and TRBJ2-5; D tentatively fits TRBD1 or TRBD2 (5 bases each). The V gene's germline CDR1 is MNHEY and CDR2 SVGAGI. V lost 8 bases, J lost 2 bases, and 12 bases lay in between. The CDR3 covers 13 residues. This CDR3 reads CASGGTGQETQYF. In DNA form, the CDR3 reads TGTGCCAGCGGAGGCACAGGACAAGAGACCCAGTACTTC.